One TCR beta chain is described in this entry. Assay used: immunoSEQ multiplex PCR; TCRdb lists only in-frame clones, some missing. This sample has around 150,000 clones, with 90% to 95% found just once. This sample is part of a study of blood T cell repertoires in COVID-19. The sample taken for sequencing was peripheral blood. This TCR derives from a woman between 45 and 65 years old with acute or convalescent COVID-19.

The CDR3 region has the DNA TGTGCCAGCAGCGTCGGACAGAACTACGAGCAGTACTTC. Its translation: CASSVGQNYEQYF. J is TRBJ2-7 and V is TRBV9, with D maybe TRBD1 (6 bases). The V end was cut by 2 bases, the J end by 3 bases, with 9 bases between. Germline V CDR1 and CDR2: SGDLS, YYNGEE. The CDR3 spans 13 residues.